The clone carrying this T cell receptor beta chain was seen only once. Clinical history as reported by participants underpinned cohort assignment. Trimming took 0 bases from V and 6 from J; bases not matched to a gene: 9. Germline loops: CDR1 SGHNT, CDR2 YYREEE (reference sequence). The length of the CDR3 is 16 residues. Measured with immunoSEQ multiplex PCR; TCRdb has only the in-frame clones, and not every one. The table has about 300,000 clones, around nine tenths seen once; the top ten hold roughly 2.6%. These data come from a study of blood T cell repertoires in COVID-19. The gene calls are TRBV5-4 and TRBJ2-7; 10 bases line up with TRBD1. The clonotype originates from a woman in her late teens or twenties who had recovered from COVID-19. What was sequenced was PBMCs or T cells enriched from blood (not recorded which). CDR3 DNA sequence: TGTGCCAGCAGCTTGGACCCTGACAGGGGGCGAAGCGAGCAGTACTTC. It codes for CASSLDPDRGRSEQYF.